These 22 T cell receptor beta chains originate from one sample sequenced in a study of low-dose radiotherapy and immunotherapy resistance in tumors (dated by TCRdb to 2021 to 2024). The instrument was an Illumina MiniSeq. An approximately 20-cycle PCR with Phusion amplified the TCRs, pairing a constant-region primer with the adapter that was attached to the V primers. In-frame beta chains were kept once TCRdb had trimmed the public reads at Q25 with fastp and called clones with MiXCR. Every entry covers one CDR3 protein and lists the most common genes and DNA from its rows. This sample is represented by about 47,000 distinct CDR3 sequences; over 9.5% of them were singletons. The ten largest account for approximately 6.2% of the sample. Explained via the paper, the time point label denotes: before trial treatment. The material sequenced was PBMCs, taken before treatment. The receptor set was obtained from a female donor with ovarian cancer.

This clonotype showed up many times. The chain carries TRBV12-5 and TRBJ2-3, with 12 bases identical to TRBD2. CDR1 and CDR2 (germline): LGHNT, FRNRAP. The trim removed 5 bases at V and 6 bases at J, leaving 9 bases unmatched. This CDR3 spans 16 amino acids. The CDR3 region is CASGPRLAGAGDTQYF. The CDR3 DNA sequence: TGTGCTAGTGGTCCGCGACTAGCGGGGGCCGGGGATACGCAGTATTTT.

There are many counts of this clonotype. V usage is TRBV6-1 and J usage is TRBJ1-1; D is uncertain. Germline V gene data show CDR1 as MNHNS and CDR2 as SASEGT. CDR3 length equals 15 residues. V gave up 1 base and J gave up 1 base, with 10 bases separating them. The CDR3 region is CASSEGTDWNTEAFF. The CDR3, as DNA: TGTGCCAGCAGTGAAGGGACCGACTGGAACACTGAAGCTTTCTTT.

V is TRBV13 and J is TRBJ2-7; the D is unclear. The CDR3 totals 13 residues. Germline CDR1 PRHDT, CDR2 FYEKMQ (reference sequence). Trimming took 7 bases from V and 6 from J, leaving 16 bases between them. This CDR3 reads CASNPRTAAEQYF. The CDR3 nucleotides are TGTGCCAGCAACCCCAGGACGGCCGCCGAGCAGTACTTC.

In its sample, this clonotype was seen a few times. J is TRBJ1-5 and V is TRBV28; TRBD1 is a possible D gene (6 bases). V dropped 8 bases and J dropped 2 bases, with 13 bases sitting between them. CDR3 length: 14 residues. In germline, CDR1 is MDHEN, CDR2 SYDVKM. CDR3 sequence: CASQRGDGNQPQHF. CDR3 sequence (DNA): TGTGCCAGCCAAAGGGGGGATGGCAATCAGCCCCAGCATTTT. The full variable domain, its missing parts supplied by reference TRBV28 and TRBJ1-5, is DVKVTQSSRYLVKRTGEKVFLECVQDMDHENMFWYRQDPGLGLRLIYFSYDVKMKEKGDIPEGYSVSREKKERFSLILESASTNQTSMYLCASQRGDGNQPQHFGDGTRLSIL.

This clonotype was recorded many times. At one end, the junction sequence differs from germline, possibly due to a read error. The chain couples TRBV5-1 to TRBJ2-7, with 9 bases fitting TRBD1. This CDR3 has 14 amino acids. Germline V gives CDR1 SGHRS, CDR2 YFSETQ. DNA for the CDR3: TGTGCCAGCAGTCGGGACAGGGTCTCCTACGAGCAGTACTTC. Amino acids: CASSRDRVSYEQYF.

In this sample, this clonotype turned up a few times. The V and J genes are TRBV24-1 and TRBJ2-3; 9 nucleotides agree with TRBD1. V was pared by 7 bases and J by 3 bases, with 13 bases of the junction left unmatched. The CDR3 contains 17 residues. The germline V gene has CDR1 KGHDR and CDR2 SFDVKD. The CDR3 region has the DNA TGTGCCACCAGCTTTTCGAGCCGGGACAGGGTTACAGATACGCAGTATTTT. Protein sequence: CATSFSSRDRVTDTQYF.

This clonotype was recorded at least ten times. In nucleotides, the CDR3 is TGTGCCAGCTCACCACCGGCGGGGGGGTCCTACGAGCAGTACTTC. This gives the protein CASSPPAGGSYEQYF. The chain couples TRBV18 to TRBJ2-7; 9 bases are a match to TRBD2. CDR1 and CDR2 (germline): KGHSH, LQKENI. The length of the CDR3 is 15 residues. V trimming: 0 bases; J trimming: 1 base; junction bases outside the gene matches: 1.

This clonotype was picked up many times. The gene calls are TRBV6-2 or TRBV6-3 and TRBJ2-2; D is unclear. Germline CDR1 and CDR2: MNHEY and SVGEGT. The V end was cut by 8 bases, the J end by 5 bases, with 15 bases between. This CDR3 contains 14 residues. In DNA, the CDR3 is TGTGCCAGCTGTCGGAGTTCGGATACCGGGGAGCTGTTTTTT. This codes for CASCRSSDTGELFF.

The sample holds many counts of this clonotype. The chain combines TRBV19 with TRBJ2-7; weak D call: TRBD1 (5 bases). Germline values: CDR1 LNHDA, CDR2 SQIVND (reference sequence). This CDR3 contains 13 residues. V shed 4 bases and J shed 3 bases, with 10 bases lying between them. The CDR3 sequence is CASSKPQGYEQYF. The CDR3 nucleotides are TGTGCCAGTAGTAAGCCCCAGGGCTACGAGCAGTACTTC.

The chain couples TRBV4-3 to TRBJ2-1, with 9 positions matching TRBD1. Trimming removed 1 base from V and 7 bases from J; junction bases left unmatched: 8. Per the germline V gene, CDR1 is LGHNA and CDR2 is YSLEER. CDR3 size: 16 residues. The CDR3 region is CASSQGPGQGRNEQFF. The CDR3 bases are TGCGCCAGCAGCCAAGGACCGGGACAGGGACGGAATGAGCAGTTCTTC.

This clonotype was recorded at least ten times. The V call is TRBV2, the J call TRBJ2-1, with TRBD2 matching over 13 bases. The CDR3 contains 15 residues. CDR1 and CDR2 from the germline V gene are SNHLY and FYNNEI. The junction had 3 bases not matched to a gene; V was cut back by 4 bases and J by 6 bases. The CDR3 spells CASSVRTSGSNEQFF. The CDR3 DNA is TGTGCCAGCAGTGTCCGGACTAGCGGGAGCAATGAGCAGTTCTTC. Looking up the rest from reference TRBV2 and TRBJ2-1 gives the full variable domain: EPEVTQTPSHQVTQMGQEVILRCVPISNHLYFYWYRQILGQKVEFLVSFYNNEISEKSEIFDDQFSVERPDGSNFTLKIRSTKLEDSAMYFCASSVRTSGSNEQFFGPGTRLTVL.

At least ten counts were recorded for this clonotype. The CDR3 coding sequence is TGTGCCAGCAGCCCAACAGGGGAGGCAGATACGCAGTATTTT. Translated, it gives CASSPTGEADTQYF. V and J are TRBV28 and TRBJ2-3; D perhaps matches TRBD1 (7 bases). Germline lookup yields CDR1 MDHEN and CDR2 SYDVKM. The length of the CDR3 is 14 residues. Trimming shortened V by 6 bases and J by 4 bases, and 14 bases separated the two germline ends.

Ten or more counts support this clonotype. The chain employs TRBV28 and TRBJ1-5; D is possibly TRBD1 (5 bases). The CDR3 runs 12 residues. V was clipped by 8 bases and J by 9 bases, with 14 bases between them. Germline V lookup: CDR1 MDHEN, CDR2 SYDVKM. CDR3 coding DNA: TGTGCCAGCGCCTGGGGGAGGCCGCCCCAGCATTTT. Translating it yields CASAWGRPPQHF.

V is TRBV2 and J is TRBJ1-5; D is unclear. The CDR3 is made up of 13 amino acids. The germline CDR1 and CDR2 sequences are SNHLY and FYNNEI. Trimming removed 8 bases at V and 2 bases at J, with 10 bases between. In DNA form, the CDR3 reads TGTGCCAGCCGGGGAAGTGGCAATCAGCCCCAGCATTTT. Translated: CASRGSGNQPQHF.

At least ten counts were recorded for this clonotype. The chain links TRBV28 to TRBJ2-2; possibly TRBD1 or TRBD2 for D (5 bases each). The V gene lost 7 bases and the J gene lost 0 bases, with 9 bases spanning the gap. This CDR3 spans 14 amino acids. Germline V CDR1 and CDR2: MDHEN, SYDVKM. The CDR3 loop reads CASIGTANTGELFF. For the CDR3, the DNA is TGTGCCAGCATCGGGACGGCGAACACCGGGGAGCTGTTTTTT.

This clonotype was recorded many times. The chain is built from TRBV10-3 and TRBJ2-5, with TRBD2 matching over 8 bases. Germline assignment: CDR1 ENHRY and CDR2 SYGVKD. The CDR3 is 13 residues long. Trimming cost V 3 bases and J 5 bases; bases outside gene matches: 2. As DNA, the CDR3 is TGTGCCATCAGTGACCCGGGGGGGGAGACCCAGTACTTC. Protein: CAISDPGGETQYF.

By frequency in the sample, this clonotype is medium-sized. This chain links TRBV28 with TRBJ2-1, with 7 bases matching TRBD2. Germline CDR1 MDHEN, CDR2 SYDVKM. J was trimmed by 6 bases and V by 6 bases; bases with no gene match: 17. The CDR3 is 17 amino acids. CDR3 sequence reads: CASRPRSQSGALNEQFF. As DNA, the CDR3 is TGTGCCAGCAGGCCGAGGTCTCAAAGCGGGGCACTCAATGAGCAGTTCTTC. Full variable domain (outside the CDR3, taken from reference TRBV28 and TRBJ2-1): DVKVTQSSRYLVKRTGEKVFLECVQDMDHENMFWYRQDPGLGLRLIYFSYDVKMKEKGDIPEGYSVSREKKERFSLILESASTNQTSMYLCASRPRSQSGALNEQFFGPGTRLTVL.

This clonotype was counted at least ten times. The chain combines TRBV3-1 with TRBJ1-1; possibly TRBD1 for D (5 bases). The CDR3 contains 14 residues. Germline V gene data show CDR1 as LGHDT and CDR2 as YNNKEL (reference sequence). V lost 4 bases, J lost 3 bases, and 12 bases lay in between. The CDR3 region is CASSPAWGDTEAFF. Written as DNA, the CDR3 is TGTGCCAGCAGCCCCGCGTGGGGGGACACTGAAGCTTTCTTT.

The sample holds many counts of this clonotype. The chain carries TRBV11-2 and TRBJ1-2; D unclear. CDR1 SGHAT and CDR2 FQNNGV come from the germline V gene. The CDR3 contains 13 residues. V was trimmed by 5 bases and J by 7 bases, leaving 14 bases between them. The CDR3 spells CASSVDGLGGYTF. CDR3 bases: TGTGCCAGCAGCGTCGACGGCCTCGGTGGCTACACCTTC.

This clonotype was recorded at least ten times. The genes are TRBV20-1 and TRBJ2-7; 15 bases line up with TRBD2. V lost 6 bases, J lost 2 bases, and 2 bases stayed unmatched. Germline lookup yields CDR1 DFQATT and CDR2 SNEGSKA (reference sequence). The CDR3 consists of 14 residues. CDR3 sequence (DNA): TGCAGTGCCGGACTAGCGGGAGGGCCCTACGAGCAGTACTTC. It codes for CSAGLAGGPYEQYF.

This clonotype was recorded at least ten times. The rearrangement uses TRBV28 and TRBJ2-1, with 7 bases that match TRBD1. The junction had 10 bases not matched to a gene; V was cut back by 7 bases and J by 4 bases. CDR3 length equals 15 residues. CDR1 and CDR2 (germline): MDHEN, SYDVKM. The CDR3 is CASKSPTGVYNEQFF. Here the CDR3 DNA reads TGTGCCAGCAAAAGCCCAACAGGGGTTTACAATGAGCAGTTCTTC.

This clonotype was counted ten times or more. CDR3 residues: CAWSQSGGIPTENEQFF. CDR3 bases: TGTGCCTGGAGTCAGAGCGGGGGGATTCCGACGGAGAATGAGCAGTTCTTC. The gene calls are TRBV30 and TRBJ2-1, with 9 bases identical to TRBD2. Germline lookup yields CDR1 GTSNPN and CDR2 SVGIG (reference sequence). Germline trimming cut 2 bases from V and 7 bases from J; bases unmatched to any gene: 15. The CDR3 has 17 residues.